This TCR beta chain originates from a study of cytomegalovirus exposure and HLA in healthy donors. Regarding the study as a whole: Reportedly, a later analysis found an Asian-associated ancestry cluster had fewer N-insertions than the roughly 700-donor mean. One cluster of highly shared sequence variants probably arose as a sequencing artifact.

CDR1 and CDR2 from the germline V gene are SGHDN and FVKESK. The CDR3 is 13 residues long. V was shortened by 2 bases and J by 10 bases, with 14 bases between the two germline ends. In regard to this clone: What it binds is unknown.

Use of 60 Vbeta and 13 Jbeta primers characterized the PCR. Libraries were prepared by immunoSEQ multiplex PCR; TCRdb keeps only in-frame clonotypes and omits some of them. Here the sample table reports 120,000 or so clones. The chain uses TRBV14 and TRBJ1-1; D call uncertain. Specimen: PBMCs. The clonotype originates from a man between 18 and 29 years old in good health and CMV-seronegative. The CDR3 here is CASSQHLGRGAFF. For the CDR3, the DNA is TGTGCCAGCAGCCAACATTTGGGGAGAGGAGCTTTCTTT.